Shown below are 27 T cell receptor beta chains from a single sample sequenced in a study of T cells in Graves' hyperthyroidism and ophthalmopathy. The CDR3 regions of TCR beta were amplified from RNA transcripts. The primer set for the first-round RT-PCR of the TCR CDR3 was HTBI. One entry per CDR3 protein results from TCRdb running MiXCR on the multiplex PCR reads. The table shows 530,000 or so distinct CDR3 sequences, with more than 45% occurring only once. Sequencing was performed on peripheral blood or thyroid tissue (not recorded which). Receptors originate from a woman aged 18-29 years with Graves' hyperthyroidism.

This clonotype was seen repeatedly, ten times or more. The chain couples TRBV27 to TRBJ1-6, with a possible D match to TRBD1 (6 bases). CDR1 is MNHEY and CDR2 is SMNVEV in the germline V gene (reference sequence). Trimming took 5 bases from V and 14 from J, leaving 13 bases between them. The CDR3 loop spans 12 amino acids. CDR3: CASSVHGDTLHF. CDR3 coding DNA: TGTGCCAGCAGTGTACACGGGGACACCCTCCACTTT.

Ten or more counts support this clonotype. One end of the junction is discordant with germline, which a read error may explain. The J gene is TRBJ2-7, the V gene TRBV12-5; no firm D call. Germline assignment: CDR1 LGHNT and CDR2 FRNRAP. This CDR3 is 12 amino acids long. CDR3 loop: CASGLGLGLPIF. In DNA, the CDR3 is TGTGCTAGTGGTTTGGGGTTGGGCCTACCTATTTTC.

Turning to this clonotype: The junction shows a germline mismatch at one end, possibly a read error. The chain recombines TRBV6-4 with TRBJ1-2; no clear D gene. The CDR3 consists of 13 residues. Germline-derived CDR1 and CDR2 are MRHNA and SNTAGT. CDR3 amino acids: CAISGWAGYGYTF. The CDR3 nucleotides are TGTGCCATCAGTGGATGGGCGGGCTATGGCTACACCTTC.

The rearrangement links TRBV20-1 to TRBJ2-3; no clear D. Trimming removed 0 bases at V and 4 bases at J, with 14 bases between. CDR1 is DFQATT, CDR2 SNEGSKA, per germline (reference sequence). CDR3 length: 15 residues. The CDR3 DNA is TGCAGTGCTAGAGATAGGGTGTCTTGGGCAGATACGCAGTATTTT. This gives the protein CSARDRVSWADTQYF.

The chain joins TRBV12-3 or TRBV12-4 to TRBJ2-3, with D perhaps TRBD2 (6 bases). The CDR3 is 16 residues long. Trimming left V 3 bases short and J 4 bases short, with 17 bases between. The CDR3 region has the DNA TGTGCCAGCAGTTTCCCCCCGGGGGATTTGGCAGATACGCAGTATTTT. It translates to CASSFPPGDLADTQYF.

This clonotype was observed a handful of times. This chain uses TRBV2 with TRBJ1-1; D not resolved. From germline, CDR1 is SNHLY and CDR2 FYNNEI. V gave up 4 bases and J gave up 5 bases, with 17 bases separating them. The CDR3 has 15 amino acids. CDR3 in amino acids: CASSVHGSRGTEAFF. The CDR3 nucleotides are TGTGCCAGCAGTGTGCATGGGTCCCGAGGGACTGAAGCTTTCTTT.

The chain recombines TRBV7-2 with TRBJ1-5; unclear D gene. CDR1 and CDR2 from the germline V gene are SGHTA and FQGNSA. There are 14 residues in the CDR3. Trimming removed 3 bases from V and 3 bases from J, with 9 bases in between. The CDR3 nucleotides read TGTGCCAGCAGCTTGGCGAGGACCAATCAGCCCCAGCATTTT. Residues: CASSLARTNQPQHF.

This chain connects TRBV12-3 or TRBV12-4 to TRBJ2-5; 9 nucleotides align to TRBD2. Trimming at V came to 5 bases and at J to 5 bases, leaving 9 bases not matched to a gene. The CDR3 extends over 15 amino acids. As DNA, the CDR3 is TGTGCCAGCAGTGTGGCTAGCGGGATCTCGGAGACCCAGTACTTC. Residues: CASSVASGISETQYF.

To note about this clonotype: It may be a read error: a sequence one base away is much more abundant. V gene TRBV7-6 combines with J gene TRBJ2-2; D assignment may be TRBD1 or TRBD2 (5 bases each). V was cut by 4 bases and J by 2 bases, with 32 bases left in between. The germline gives CDR1 SGHVS, CDR2 FNYEAQ. The CDR3 has 22 residues. CDR3: CASSSPSRADGTFVGNTGELFF. CDR3 coding DNA: TGTGCCAGCAGCTCTCCATCTAGGGCTGACGGGACCTTTGTCGGTAACACCGGGGAGCTGTTTTTT.

This sequence joins TRBV12-3 or TRBV12-4 and TRBJ1-1; TRBD1 might be the D (5 bases). The CDR3 runs 12 residues. V dropped 6 bases and J dropped 6 bases, with 11 bases sitting between them. The CDR3 region has the DNA TGTGCCAGCAGGCACAGAGGGGCTGAAGCTTTCTTT. Amino acid sequence: CASRHRGAEAFF.

This clonotype was picked up many times. The V call is TRBV10-3, the J call TRBJ2-7, with D tentatively TRBD2 (5 bases). Trimming left V 2 bases short and J 0 bases short, with 5 bases between. Germline V gene sequence: CDR1 ENHRY, CDR2 SYGVKD. This CDR3 has 13 amino acids. CDR3 residues: CAISERGSYEQYF. The DNA of the CDR3 is TGTGCCATCAGTGAGCGGGGCTCCTACGAGCAGTACTTC.

Of note for this clonotype: The CDR3 ends on some other residue instead of the conserved phenylalanine or tryptophan, so this is likely a read error. The DNA is left out, because the CDR3 cannot be placed on it with certainty; the CDR3 is given as TCRdb lists it. The chain couples TRBV2 to TRBJ1-4. The germline V gene has CDR1 SNHLY and CDR2 FYNNEI. The CDR3 length equals 10 residues, ends included. CDR3 region: CASRLLESQG.

This clonotype was picked up a small number of times. The rearrangement joins TRBV15 to TRBJ2-4, with unresolved D. Trimming took 0 bases from V and 9 from J, leaving 15 bases between them. The CDR3 totals 15 residues. Germline V lookup: CDR1 LNHNV, CDR2 YYDKDF (reference sequence). The CDR3 reads CATSRDRAVPGIQYF. In DNA, the CDR3 is TGTGCCACCAGCAGAGATAGGGCAGTCCCTGGCATTCAGTACTTC.

The gene calls are TRBV19 and TRBJ1-4, with D hard to call. V lost 0 bases to trimming and J lost 15 bases, with 14 bases between them. The CDR3 totals 13 residues. In germline, CDR1 is LNHDA, CDR2 SQIVND (reference sequence). The CDR3 nucleotides are TGTGCCAGTAGTATAGAAACGGGCGAGGGAGTGTTTTTT. This sequence encodes CASSIETGEGVFF.

The rearrangement uses TRBV12-3 or TRBV12-4 and TRBJ2-7, with 8 bases lining up with TRBD1. This CDR3 is built from 13 residues. Trimming removed 6 bases from V and 7 bases from J; junction bases left unmatched: 8. CDR3 DNA: TGTGCCAGCAGCACAGGGGGTAGCCGGGAGCAGTACTTC. Protein product: CASSTGGSREQYF.

In this sample, this clonotype turned up many times. The chain carries TRBV6-5 and TRBJ2-7, with D maybe TRBD2 (6 bases). There are 15 residues in the CDR3. Trimming took 6 bases from V and 1 from J, leaving 16 bases between them. In germline, CDR1 is MNHEY, CDR2 SVGAGI. CDR3 coding DNA: TGTGCCAGCAGCGCCTCGGGAGCGGTTTCCTACGAGCAGTACTTC. This gives the protein CASSASGAVSYEQYF.

The V gene is TRBV10-3, the J gene TRBJ1-2; D might be TRBD1 (5 bases). Germline V gene lookup returns CDR1 ENHRY and CDR2 SYGVKD. The germline V and J ends were trimmed by 10 bases and 6 bases, with 27 bases remaining between them. The CDR3 consists of 16 residues. The CDR3 spells CASTKSPTSRDHGYTF. The CDR3 region has the DNA TGTGCCAGCACCAAAAGCCCTACGTCGAGGGACCATGGCTACACCTTC.

As concerns this clonotype: An end of the junction does not agree with germline; a read error may underlie this. The V gene is TRBV5-1, the J gene TRBJ2-7; D is perhaps TRBD1 or TRBD2 (6 bases each). This CDR3 comprises 14 residues. Germline CDR1 is SGHRS and CDR2 is YFSETQ. CDR3 protein: CASSPPWGADEQYF. Here the CDR3 DNA reads TGTGCCAGCAGTCCTCCTTGGGGGGCAGACGAGCAGTACTTC.

The table lists this clonotype with many counts. This rearrangement joins TRBV2 to TRBJ1-5; 7 positions agree with TRBD1. V was pared by 2 bases and J by 6 bases, with 7 bases of the junction left unmatched. In germline, CDR1 is SNHLY, CDR2 FYNNEI. The CDR3 is made up of 15 amino acids. The CDR3 DNA reads as TGTGCCAGCAGTGAATTAGAGACAGGGTTTCAGCCCCAGCATTTT. This codes for CASSELETGFQPQHF. Combining the CDR3 with reference TRBV2 and TRBJ1-5 gives the whole variable domain EPEVTQTPSHQVTQMGQEVILRCVPISNHLYFYWYRQILGQKVEFLVSFYNNEISEKSEIFDDQFSVERPDGSNFTLKIRSTKLEDSAMYFCASSELETGFQPQHFGDGTRLSIL.

This clonotype showed up many times. This chain joins TRBV25-1 and TRBJ2-5; D possibly uses TRBD1 or TRBD2 (5 bases each). The V and J ends lost 5 bases and 7 bases respectively, with 17 bases between them. This CDR3 has 14 residues. Germline CDR1 is MGHDK and CDR2 is SYGVNS. The CDR3 nucleotides are TGTGCCAGCAGTAGGTACGGGACCCCTGGGACCCAGTACTTC. Amino acid sequence: CASSRYGTPGTQYF.

V usage is TRBV19 and J usage is TRBJ1-1; no definite D call. V lost 5 bases and J 0 bases, leaving 13 bases between the germline ends. CDR1 LNHDA and CDR2 SQIVND come from the germline V gene (reference sequence). CDR3 length: 15 residues. DNA for the CDR3: TGTGCCAGTAGTGAGGAGCCTAGCATGAACACTGAAGCTTTCTTT. Its protein product is CASSEEPSMNTEAFF.

The chain combines TRBV20-1 with TRBJ1-5; 10 nucleotides match TRBD1. CDR1 and CDR2 from the germline V gene are DFQATT and SNEGSKA (reference sequence). Trimming took 2 bases from V and 9 from J; bases not matched to a gene: 10. This CDR3 is 15 amino acids long. DNA for the CDR3: TGCAGTGCTAGACGGGGAGGGGACAGGGGTCGGCCCCAGCATTTT. This encodes CSARRGGDRGRPQHF.

This clonotype was detected many times. The genes are TRBV29-1 and TRBJ1-2, with TRBD1 matching 10 bases. The V gene's germline CDR1 is SQVTM and CDR2 ANQGSEA. This CDR3 is 11 amino acids long. J lost 8 bases, V lost 7 bases, and 4 bases had no gene match. In DNA, the CDR3 is TGCAGCGAGGGACAGGGGAGAGGCTACACCTTC. It is translated as CSEGQGRGYTF.

Comments on this clonotype: This clone may be a read error of a much larger clone one base away. This chain uses TRBV12-3 or TRBV12-4 with TRBJ1-2; 7 bases are shared with TRBD1. The CDR3 extends over 19 amino acids. CDR3 loop: CVSSLVDLGQYLTNYGYTF. The CDR3 DNA sequence: TGTGTCAGCAGTTTGGTCGACTTGGGACAGTACCTGACTAACTATGGCTACACCTTC.

The V and J genes are TRBV24-1 and TRBJ1-1, with D uncertain. Between the trimmed V and J ends, which lost 10 bases and 5 bases, there was a span of 16 bases. This CDR3 is built from 13 residues. Germline V gene lookup returns CDR1 KGHDR and CDR2 SFDVKD. This chain's CDR3 is CATTAVGGTEAFF. The CDR3 DNA reads TGTGCCACTACAGCGGTCGGTGGGACTGAAGCTTTCTTT.

In this sample, this clonotype turned up a few times. The rearrangement links TRBV20-1 to TRBJ2-3; D may be TRBD1 or TRBD2 (5 bases each). This CDR3 comprises 13 residues. Trimming took 6 bases from V and 5 from J, leaving 15 bases between them. Germline CDR1 is DFQATT and CDR2 is SNEGSKA (reference sequence). CDR3: CSAPGPAGDTQYF. The CDR3 bases are TGCAGTGCCCCGGGACCCGCGGGAGATACGCAGTATTTT.

This chain uses TRBV12-3 or TRBV12-4 with TRBJ2-5; D ambiguous. There are 14 residues in the CDR3. Trimming cost V 3 bases and J 5 bases, with 13 bases left between them. CDR3 in amino acids: CASSFIQALETQYF. The CDR3, as DNA: TGTGCCAGCAGTTTTATTCAGGCTCTGGAGACCCAGTACTTC.